Listed here is a single T cell receptor (beta chain). No antigen is known for it. This sample is part of a study of CD8+ T cells in alopecia areata. As for the study in general: Tofacitinib ran 6 to 18 months, followed by 6 months off drug. General study results and limits: Clonality exceeded that of normal scalp in lesional scalp, most notably in alopecia totalis/universalis.

Unmatched junction bases numbered 17, after V lost 6 bases and J lost 5 bases. Germline-derived CDR1 and CDR2 are SQVTM and ANQGSEA. CDR3 length: 16 amino acids. CD4+ and CD8+ T cells were sorted from PBMCs stained for CD3, CD4 and CD8. Extracted RNA was reverse transcribed, and the resulting cDNA served as sequencing template. This table comes from immunoSEQ multiplex PCR, and its TCRdb copy is limited to in-frame clones, with some not included. The repertoire consists of hundreds of thousands of clones, with under 70% occurring once and the leading ten covering 1.2%. The clonotype was recovered from a human donor with alopecia areata. The J gene is TRBJ2-7, the V gene TRBV29-1; 9 bases fit TRBD1. The source material was CD4+ T cells sorted from blood, sampled at week 0. DNA of the CDR3: TGCAGCGTCGCAGGAGACGGGACAGGGAGAAGGAACGAGCAGTACTTC. Its translation: CSVAGDGTGRRNEQYF.